This T cell receptor beta chain was sequenced during a study of T cell responses to AZD1222 COVID-19 vaccine. Study-wide findings and caveats: The study reported that nearly half of spike-specific TCRs target unmutated variant regions. It should be noted that donors were predominantly white British and more often female, and clonal diversity was possibly underestimated.

There are 14 residues in the CDR3. Losses at the gene ends were 0 bases for V and 7 bases for J; bases not matched to a gene: 2. Per germline, CDR1 SGHVS and CDR2 FQNEAQ. Method: immunoSEQ multiplex PCR; TCRdb's copy keeps in-frame clones and lacks some. This table has more than 70,000 clones, 85% to 95% appearing once. About this clone itself: Its matching antigen is unknown.

The chain uses TRBV7-8 and TRBJ2-7; 11 nucleotides match TRBD2. The source was peripheral blood, collected 28 days after the second AZD1222 dose. The receptor's source is an adult who received the AZD1222 COVID-19 vaccine. The CDR3: CASSLARTSGEQYF. The CDR3 DNA is TGTGCCAGCAGCTTAGCGAGGACTAGCGGGGAGCAGTACTTC.